These 2 T cell receptor beta chains share one sample of origin, sequenced in a study of cytomegalovirus exposure and HLA in healthy donors (dated 2017 in TCRdb). Receptors were amplified or captured by the immunoSEQ multiplex PCR assay. A mixture of 60 forward primers for TCR Vbeta segments and 13 reverse primers for TCR Jbeta segments was used in the multiplex PCR. The immuneACCESS repertoire file appears here via TCRdb, limited to in-frame rearrangements. These files lack a portion of the clones; in checked studies, under half of the deficit traces to unresolved V genes, and the cause of the others is not known. The sample profile shows some 150,000 clones; roughly 80% of them were found once. In total, the top ten clones hold around 7.1% of the sample. The specimen was PBMCs. The origin of the receptors is a woman aged 40 to 55 in good health and CMV-seropositive.

On this clone: This sample also contains other DNA sequences that code for the same CDR3. This rearrangement joins TRBV11-2 to TRBJ2-7; 7 nucleotides align to TRBD1. There are 13 residues in the CDR3. J lost 3 bases, V lost 2 bases, and 1 base had no gene match. Germline lookup yields CDR1 SGHAT and CDR2 FQNNGV. The CDR3: CASSLSGGYEQYF. CDR3 sequence (DNA): TGTGCCAGCAGCTTATCAGGGGGCTACGAGCAGTACTTC.

The sample holds one count of this clone. The rearrangement links TRBV5-1 to TRBJ1-1; D call uncertain. The CDR3 is 15 amino acids. Trimming pared 2 bases from V and 0 bases from J, leaving 11 bases between. Germline V CDR1 and CDR2: SGHRS, YFSETQ. Here the CDR3 DNA reads TGCGCCAGCAGCTTCTCAGTGGGCATGAACACTGAAGCTTTCTTT. As protein: CASSFSVGMNTEAFF.